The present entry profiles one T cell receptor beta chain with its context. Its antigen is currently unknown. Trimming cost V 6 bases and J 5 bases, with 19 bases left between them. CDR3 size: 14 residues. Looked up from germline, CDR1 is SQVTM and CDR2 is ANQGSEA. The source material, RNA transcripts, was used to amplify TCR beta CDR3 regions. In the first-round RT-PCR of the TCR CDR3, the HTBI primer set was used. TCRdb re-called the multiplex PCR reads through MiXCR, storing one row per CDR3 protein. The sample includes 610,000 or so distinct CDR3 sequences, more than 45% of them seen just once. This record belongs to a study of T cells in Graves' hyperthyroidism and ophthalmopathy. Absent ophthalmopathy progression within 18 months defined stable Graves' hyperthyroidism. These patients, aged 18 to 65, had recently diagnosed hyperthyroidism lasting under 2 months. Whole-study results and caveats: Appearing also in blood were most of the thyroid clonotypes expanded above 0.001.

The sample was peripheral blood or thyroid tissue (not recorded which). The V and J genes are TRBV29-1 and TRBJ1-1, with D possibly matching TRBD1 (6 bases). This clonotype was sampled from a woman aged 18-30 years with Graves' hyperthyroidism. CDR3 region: CSVLPGHDLTEAFF. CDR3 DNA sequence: TGCAGCGTACTCCCGGGACACGACCTGACTGAAGCTTTCTTT.